This TCR beta chain originates from a study of T-cell memory formation after mild COVID-19. Overall study findings and caveats: For contracting clones, CD4+ ones sat mainly in CM and EM, CD8+ in EMRA. A second wave expanding day 15 to 37 was CD4+-biased; contracting clones were balanced. Cross-reactive memory apparently joined, as some responding clones appeared in pre-infection memory.

TCRdb recomputed calls from the 5' RACE reads with MiXCR, one row per CDR3 protein. The sample has under 450,000 distinct CDR3 sequences, 20% to 30% seen once. V shed 10 bases and J shed 4 bases, with 12 bases lying between them. Germline loops: CDR1 SGHRS, CDR2 YFSETQ. CDR3 length: 12 residues. This clonotype was detected only a few times. Its specificity is unknown. The receptor was isolated from an adult woman who had mild COVID-19 (a few samples of this study predate the infection). Cell type and time point are not known. Sequencing was carried out using PBMCs or a T cell subset sorted from them (not recorded which). This sequence joins TRBV5-1 and TRBJ2-1; D is tentatively TRBD1 or TRBD2 (5 bases each). The CDR3 reads CASGPGYNEQFF. The CDR3 region has the DNA TGCGCCTCGGGACCCGGATACAATGAGCAGTTCTTC.